Described below is a single TCR beta chain sequence and its context. Its antigen has not been determined. Nothing much larger sits one base from this clone, and base qualities are not available. The data were obtained in a study of vaccination effects on CD4 cells after COVID-19 (dated 2022 in TCRdb). Study-level background: Across the study, the median time from the second dose to post-vaccine sampling was 72 days (range 14 to 241). SARS-CoV-2 spike-specific CD4+ TCR repertoires from before and after mRNA vaccination were compared in COVID-19 convalescent patients and in infection-naive vaccine recipients. A total of over nine COVID-19 convalescent patients and a handful of SARS-CoV-2-naive healthy vaccine recipients were included in the full study. Cultures from other donors in the study were sequenced with the Oncomine TCR Beta short-read assay on an Illumina iSeq 100.

Library preparation used the immunoSEQ multiplex PCR assay. DNA from the cultured, isolated CD4+ T cells was subjected to TCR beta CDR3 sequencing. The authors' analysis ran thus. Non-productive TCR sequences were removed, reads were trimmed to the CDR3 region, and CDR3s of at least 7 amino acids were retained. Antigen-specific clonotypes were identified with the MANAFEST web app by comparing expansion in peptide wells against reference cultures. For clones to be considered positive, expansion at FDR<0.05 versus reference and all other wells, an odds ratio above 5, and a frequency above 0.1% in two replicate wells were required. Clonotypes significantly expanded in SARS-CoV-2 spike wells and in at least one common cold coronavirus spike condition were defined as cross-reactive. CDR3 similarity was assessed by Levenshtein distance using the stringdist R package, and unrooted trees were constructed with ape in R 3.6.1. Held by TCRdb, this immuneACCESS table contains in-frame sequences only and omits some clones. Under half of the omission traces to an unresolved V gene where checked; the cause of the rest is unknown. That table is the source of V, J and clone size, and D and trimming were worked out from the DNA. The sample has fewer than 90,000 clones on record, around 74% of them singletons. Approximately 1% of the sample comes from the top ten.

In the ViraFEST assay, PBMC were stimulated with viral peptide pools, and antigen-specific CD4+ T cell clonotypes were then identified by expansion using TCR sequencing. After around ten days of culture, CD4+ T cells were isolated with the EasySep CD4+ T cell isolation kit. Two doses of either the BNT162b2 or the mRNA-1273 mRNA SARS-CoV-2 vaccine were administered to participants. None of the healthy vaccine recipients had a prior SARS-CoV-2 infection, which was confirmed by nucleocapsid antibody tests that came back negative both before and after vaccination. Each well held under 2.5 million PBMC cultured in IMDM containing roughly 4.9% human AB serum, roughly 9.9 IU/ml IL-2 and gentamicin, along with roughly 10 ug/ml peptides. On days 3 and 7, half of the culture medium was replaced with fresh IL-2-containing medium. Each peptide stimulation condition was cultured in triplicate wells unless otherwise noted. PBMC were separated from whole blood using Ficoll-Paque Plus gradient centrifugation and were then either cryopreserved at -140C or used fresh. The overlapping peptide pools covered the spike proteins of SARS-CoV-2 as well as those of the common cold coronaviruses HCoV-NL63, HCoV-OC43 and HCoV-229E. The QIAamp micro DNA kit was used to extract genomic DNA from the cultured CD4+ T cells.

The germline V gene provides CDR1 SGHRS and CDR2 YFSETQ. The germline ends are 15 bases apart after V is trimmed by 5 bases and J by 7 bases. The CDR3, from cysteine to phenylalanine, totals 14 residues. CDR3 DNA only is kept here, 42 bases in frame from base 1. Study-wide findings and limitations: Among healthy vaccine recipients, nearly all vaccine-induced clones were SARS-CoV-2 mono-reactive, and just 1 of 255 was cross-reactive with common cold coronaviruses. Marked clonal contraction was observed in both infection-induced and vaccine-induced clones at late post-vaccination timepoints, consistent with waning T cell responses. The study was limited by a small number of convalescent patients and lacked early post-infection timepoints.

The TCR originated in a human donor who received a COVID-19 vaccine. This specimen consisted of CD4+ T cells from PBMCs cultured with HCoV-OC43 spike peptides, obtained after COVID-19 vaccination. The cell subset or site label, as the study defines it: HCoV-OC43 spike overlapping peptide pool stimulation. The chain is assembled from TRBV5-1 and TRBJ2-2, with the D call perhaps TRBD1 or TRBD2, as 6 bases match in each case. Here is the DNA: TGCGCCAGCAGGATCCGGGGGCTGAGCGGGGAGCTGTTTTTT. Its translation is CASRIRGLSGELFF.